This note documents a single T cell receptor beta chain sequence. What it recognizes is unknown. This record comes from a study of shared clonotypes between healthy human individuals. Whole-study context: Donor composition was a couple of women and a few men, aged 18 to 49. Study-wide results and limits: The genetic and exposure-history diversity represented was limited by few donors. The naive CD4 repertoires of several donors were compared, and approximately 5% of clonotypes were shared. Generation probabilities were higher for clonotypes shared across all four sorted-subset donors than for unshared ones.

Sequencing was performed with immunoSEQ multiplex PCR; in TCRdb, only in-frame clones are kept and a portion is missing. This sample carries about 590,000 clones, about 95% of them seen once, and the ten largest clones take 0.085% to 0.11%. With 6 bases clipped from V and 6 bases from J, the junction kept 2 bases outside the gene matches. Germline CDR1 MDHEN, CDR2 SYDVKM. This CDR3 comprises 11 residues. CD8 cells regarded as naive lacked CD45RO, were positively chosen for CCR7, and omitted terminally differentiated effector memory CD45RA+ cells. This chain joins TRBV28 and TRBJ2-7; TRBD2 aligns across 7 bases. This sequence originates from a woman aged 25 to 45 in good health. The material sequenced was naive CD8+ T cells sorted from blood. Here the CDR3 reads CASRGGFEQYF. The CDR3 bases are TGTGCCAGCAGGGGGGGGTTCGAGCAGTACTTC.